This T cell receptor beta chain was retrieved from a study of brain T cells in children with intractable seizures. Pre-surgery treatment included at least one anti-epileptic drug. Study-wide results and caveats: Viral specificity was inferred only from CDR3 similarity; HCMV serostatus was unknown.

J gave up 3 bases and V 5 bases, and 7 bases lay outside the gene matches. Germline-derived CDR1 and CDR2 are SEHNR and FQNEAQ (reference sequence). The length of the CDR3 is 15 residues. Turning to this clone: Its target is unknown.

Clones were sequenced by immunoSEQ multiplex PCR, and TCRdb holds only the in-frame ones, with some missing. The sample records around 70,000 clones, just over 90% being singletons. This rearrangement joins TRBV7-9 to TRBJ1-1; TRBD1 aligns across 9 bases. This clonotype was sampled from a boy younger than two with tuberous sclerosis and intractable seizures. The material sequenced was peripheral blood, taken at surgery. CDR3: CASSQHRGLDTEAFF. The CDR3 DNA reads TGTGCCAGCAGCCAACACAGGGGGCTAGACACTGAAGCTTTCTTT. The variable domain in full, completed from reference TRBV7-9 and TRBJ1-1, reads DTGVSQNPRHKITKRGQNVTFRCDPISEHNRLYWYRQTLGQGPEFLTYFQNEAQLEKSRLLSDRFSAERPKGSFSTLEIQRTEQGDSAMYLCASSQHRGLDTEAFFGQGTRLTVV.